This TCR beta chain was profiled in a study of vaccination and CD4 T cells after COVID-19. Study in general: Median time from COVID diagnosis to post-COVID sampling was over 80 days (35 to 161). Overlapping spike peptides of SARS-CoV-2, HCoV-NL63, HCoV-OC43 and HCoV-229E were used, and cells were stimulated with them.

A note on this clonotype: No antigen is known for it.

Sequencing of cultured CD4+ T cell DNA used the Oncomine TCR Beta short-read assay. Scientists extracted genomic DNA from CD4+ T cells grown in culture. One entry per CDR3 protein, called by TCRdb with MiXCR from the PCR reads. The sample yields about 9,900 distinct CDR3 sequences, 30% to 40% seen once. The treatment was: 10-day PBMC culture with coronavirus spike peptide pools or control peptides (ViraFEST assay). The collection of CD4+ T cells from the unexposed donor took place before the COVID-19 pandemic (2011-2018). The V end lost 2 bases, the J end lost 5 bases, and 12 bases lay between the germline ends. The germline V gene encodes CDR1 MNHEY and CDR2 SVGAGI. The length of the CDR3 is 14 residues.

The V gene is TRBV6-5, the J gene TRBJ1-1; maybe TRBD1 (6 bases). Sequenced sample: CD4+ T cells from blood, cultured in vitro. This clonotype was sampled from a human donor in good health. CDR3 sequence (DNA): TGTGCCAGCAGTTACGGGGGGCGGGCAACTGAAGCTTTCTTT. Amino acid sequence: CASSYGGRATEAFF.